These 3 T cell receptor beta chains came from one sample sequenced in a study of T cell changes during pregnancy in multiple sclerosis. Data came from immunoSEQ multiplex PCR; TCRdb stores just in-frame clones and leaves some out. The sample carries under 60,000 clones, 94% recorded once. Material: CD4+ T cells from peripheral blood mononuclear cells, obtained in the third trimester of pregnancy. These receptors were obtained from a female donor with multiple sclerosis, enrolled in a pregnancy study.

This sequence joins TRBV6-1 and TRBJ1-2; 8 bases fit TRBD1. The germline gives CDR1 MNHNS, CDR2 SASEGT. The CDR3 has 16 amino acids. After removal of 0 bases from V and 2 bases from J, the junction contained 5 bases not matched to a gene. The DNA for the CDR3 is TGTGCCAGCAGTGAAGCGCAGTCAGGGGGCAACTATGGCTACACCTTC. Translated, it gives CASSEAQSGGNYGYTF.

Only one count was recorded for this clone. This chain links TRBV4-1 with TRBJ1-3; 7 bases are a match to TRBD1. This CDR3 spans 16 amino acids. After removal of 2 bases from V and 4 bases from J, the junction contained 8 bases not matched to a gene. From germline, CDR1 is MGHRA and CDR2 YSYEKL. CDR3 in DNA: TGCGCCAGCAGCCAACTGACAGGGATTGGGGGAAACACCATATATTTT. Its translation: CASSQLTGIGGNTIYF.

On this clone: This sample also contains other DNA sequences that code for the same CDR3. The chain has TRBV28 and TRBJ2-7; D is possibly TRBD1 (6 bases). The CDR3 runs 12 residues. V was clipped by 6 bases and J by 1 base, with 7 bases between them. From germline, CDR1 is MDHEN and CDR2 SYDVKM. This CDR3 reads CASRQGSYEQYF. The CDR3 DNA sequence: TGTGCCAGCAGACAGGGTTCCTACGAGCAGTACTTC.